The following is a TCR beta chain sequence with its context. Generated by immunoSEQ multiplex PCR, the TCRdb table keeps only in-frame clones and is missing some. This table holds approximately 190,000 clones, approximately 86% found once. The data are from a study of blood T cell repertoires in COVID-19. Turning to the study itself: PBMCs, B-cell-depleted T cells, or T cells provided the cDNA or gDNA that made up the material.

Germline V CDR1 and CDR2: SGHRS, YFSETQ. CDR3 length equals 15 residues. V was cut by 0 bases and J by 4 bases, with 12 bases left in between. The source is a woman aged 55-69 years with acute COVID-19. Source material: PBMCs or T cells enriched from blood (not recorded which). The V call is TRBV5-1, the J call TRBJ2-3; D is possibly TRBD2 (5 bases). CDR3: CASSLEGVRADTQYF. The CDR3 DNA is TGCGCCAGCAGCTTGGAGGGAGTACGGGCAGATACGCAGTATTTT.